Listed below are T cell receptor beta chains from one sample, sequenced in a study of blood T cell repertoires in COVID-19. The data were produced by immunoSEQ multiplex PCR, yet TCRdb's version contains in-frame clones alone and is incomplete. The sample has 250,000 to 300,000 clones, around nine tenths seen once; the top ten hold 8% to 10%. The sample was PBMCs or T cells enriched from blood (not recorded which). The receptors here all came from a man aged 40-49 years who had recovered from COVID-19. The CDR3 runs from the conserved cysteine through the conserved F or W. Each record gives: D gene, J gene, clone size, V gene, CDR3 protein, CDR3 DNA. A D gene is named only where the DNA matches it firmly. Size tells how often a clone was seen (once, few, many) or the class of an expanded clone, and some rows leave it out.

TRBD1	TRBJ1-6	-	TRBV6-5	CASTRDSYNSPLHF	TGTGCCAGCACCCGGGACAGTTATAATTCACCCCTCCACTTT
-	TRBJ1-4	few	TRBV20-1	CSATTGTKLFF	TGCAGTGCTACAACAGGGACAAAACTGTTTTTT
-	TRBJ1-6	-	TRBV6-5	CASSYSRGGYNSPLHF	TGTGCCAGCAGTTACTCACGGGGGGGCTATAATTCACCCCTCCACTTT
TRBD1	TRBJ1-2	-	TRBV6-1	CASRLGTGNYGYTF	TGTGCCAGCAGGCTCGGGACAGGGAACTATGGCTACACCTTC
-	TRBJ1-4	few	TRBV18	CASALRPQFNEKLFF	TGTGCCAGCGCACTTCGCCCACAGTTTAATGAAAAACTGTTTTTT
TRBD1	TRBJ1-4	once	TRBV30	CAWSFGGQGDEKLFF	TGTGCCTGGAGTTTTGGGGGACAGGGTGATGAAAAACTGTTTTTT
TRBD2	TRBJ2-1	-	TRBV10-1	CASSRSGGWINEQFF	TGCGCCAGCAGTCGAAGCGGGGGTTGGATCAATGAGCAGTTCTTC
TRBD2	TRBJ2-5	-	TRBV7-2	CASSFSGSPGETQYF	TGTGCCAGCAGCTTTAGCGGGTCGCCGGGTGAGACCCAGTACTTC
-	TRBJ1-2	-	TRBV7-8	CASSSQQANYGYTF	TGTGCCAGCAGCTCACAACAAGCTAACTATGGCTACACCTTC
TRBD1	TRBJ2-7	-	TRBV5-4	CASSLTGQVTYEQYF	TGTGCCAGCAGCTTGACGGGACAGGTCACCTACGAGCAGTACTTC
-	TRBJ2-1	once	TRBV4-1	CASSRIQGAYNEQFF	TGCGCCAGCAGCCGGATACAGGGCGCCTACAATGAGCAGTTCTTC
TRBD1	TRBJ2-2	once	TRBV15	CATSRFETGRTGELFF	TGTGCCACCAGCAGATTTGAGACAGGGCGGACCGGGGAGCTGTTTTTT
-	TRBJ1-2	-	TRBV12-3/TRBV12-4	CASSPPGYGYTF	TGTGCCAGCAGTCCTCCCGGGTATGGCTACACCTTC
-	TRBJ2-5	-	TRBV27	CASSFTGIETQYF	TGTGCCAGCAGTTTTACGGGGATAGAGACCCAGTACTTC
TRBD1	TRBJ2-2	-	TRBV6-2/TRBV6-3	CASSRDSTGELFF	TGTGCCAGCAGTAGGGACAGTACCGGGGAGCTGTTTTTT
-	TRBJ2-5	-	TRBV15	CATSRGRQGAGGAQYF	TGTGCCACCAGCAGAGGCCGTCAGGGGGCGGGGGGGGCCCAGTACTTC
-	TRBJ2-5	once	TRBV5-1	CASSLVTGQETQYF	TGCGCCAGCAGCTTGGTTACGGGGCAAGAGACCCAGTACTTC
-	TRBJ2-3	-	TRBV9	CASTGVDGPDTQYF	TGTGCCAGCACCGGGGTAGACGGGCCAGATACGCAGTATTTT
-	TRBJ2-7	few	TRBV28	CASSPRGRATTYEQYF	TGTGCCAGCAGTCCCCGAGGCAGGGCGACCACCTACGAGCAGTACTTC
TRBD1	TRBJ2-3	-	TRBV24-1	CATKDRATDTQYF	TGTGCCACCAAGGACAGGGCCACAGATACGCAGTATTTT
TRBD1	TRBJ1-4	-	TRBV5-8	CASSPGTGFVEKLFF	TGTGCCAGCAGCCCCGGGACAGGGTTCGTTGAAAAACTGTTTTTT
TRBD2	TRBJ2-1	-	TRBV5-1	CASSLDLAGGPHNEQFF	TGCGCCAGCAGCTTGGATCTAGCGGGGGGGCCCCACAATGAGCAGTTCTTC
TRBD1	TRBJ1-2	-	TRBV7-8	CASSLSTGGNYGYTF	TGTGCCAGCAGCTTGTCGACAGGGGGCAATTATGGCTACACCTTC
TRBD2	TRBJ2-7	-	TRBV10-1	CASSEIAGGRGEQYF	TGCGCCAGCAGTGAAATAGCGGGGGGCCGGGGCGAGCAGTACTTC
TRBD1	TRBJ1-5	-	TRBV19	CASSWGQGISQPQHF	TGTGCCAGTAGCTGGGGACAGGGTATTAGTCAGCCCCAGCATTTT
-	TRBJ2-7	-	TRBV21-1	CASSRQYRDTTYEQYF	TGTGCCAGCAGCCGTCAGTACCGGGACACCACCTACGAGCAGTACTTC
-	TRBJ2-7	-	TRBV27	CASSPKISSYEQYF	TGTGCCAGCAGTCCTAAGATAAGCTCCTACGAGCAGTACTTC
TRBD2	TRBJ2-3	-	TRBV28	CASSSPGLAGGTSTDTQYF	TGTGCCAGCAGTTCCCCGGGACTAGCGGGAGGGACTAGCACAGATACGCAGTATTTT
-	TRBJ1-1	-	TRBV4-2	CASSQETGFTEAFF	TGTGCCAGCAGCCAAGAAACAGGGTTTACTGAAGCTTTCTTT
TRBD2	TRBJ2-7	-	TRBV11-1	CASSPQRGPYEQYF	TGTGCCAGCAGCCCCCAGCGGGGGCCCTACGAGCAGTACTTC
TRBD1	TRBJ1-2	-	TRBV30	CARSGTGHGYTF	TGTGCCCGCTCCGGGACAGGGCATGGCTACACCTTC
-	TRBJ1-2	-	TRBV10-3	CAISETGAEFNYGYTF	TGTGCCATCAGTGAGACAGGTGCGGAATTTAACTATGGCTACACCTTC
-	TRBJ2-3	-	TRBV14	CASSQDLQGSPVTDTQYF	TGTGCCAGCAGCCAAGATCTTCAGGGGTCTCCCGTCACAGATACGCAGTATTTT
-	TRBJ2-1	-	TRBV24-1	CASSGVPNNEQFF	TGTGCCTCGTCGGGAGTCCCGAACAATGAGCAGTTCTTC
-	TRBJ1-2	-	TRBV5-8	CASSLVTVPFSTGYTF	TGTGCCAGCAGCTTGGTGACAGTCCCTTTCTCTACTGGCTACACCTTC
-	TRBJ2-3	-	TRBV7-2	CASSPRFSTDTQYF	TGTGCCAGCAGCCCCAGGTTTAGCACAGATACGCAGTATTTT
-	TRBJ2-7	-	TRBV7-9	CASSLVRDNAYEQYF	TGTGCCAGCAGCTTAGTGAGGGACAACGCCTACGAGCAGTACTTC
-	TRBJ1-2	-	TRBV4-1	CASSQERNRVLYGYTF	TGCGCCAGCAGCCAAGAAAGAAACAGGGTCTTGTACGGCTACACCTTC
-	TRBJ2-2	-	TRBV9	CASSQTRFRNTGELFF	TGTGCCAGCAGCCAAACCCGCTTCAGAAACACCGGGGAGCTGTTTTTT
-	TRBJ1-1	-	TRBV20-1	CSASKNTEAFF	TGCAGTGCTAGCAAGAACACTGAAGCTTTCTTT
TRBD1	TRBJ1-2	once	TRBV7-3	CASSPGQGTYGYTF	TGTGCCAGCAGCCCGGGACAGGGTACCTATGGCTACACCTTC
-	TRBJ1-1	-	TRBV18	CASSESVTANTEAFF	TGTGCCAGCTCAGAATCTGTGACAGCTAACACTGAAGCTTTCTTT
TRBD1	TRBJ2-1	-	TRBV6-5	CASSYAGGLYNEQFF	TGTGCCAGCAGTTACGCAGGGGGCCTCTACAATGAGCAGTTCTTC
-	TRBJ1-1	-	TRBV12-3/TRBV12-4	CASSTEVRAFF	TGTGCCAGCAGTACAGAAGTAAGGGCTTTCTTT
-	TRBJ2-7	-	TRBV21-1	CATLLPPEGREQYF	TGTGCCACCCTACTTCCGCCTGAGGGTCGGGAGCAGTACTTC
TRBD1	TRBJ2-3	-	TRBV7-9	CASVPGLQGRTDTQYF	TGTGCCAGCGTCCCCGGTCTACAGGGGCGGACAGATACGCAGTATTTT
-	TRBJ2-7	-	TRBV7-8	CASSLLDNSYEQYF	TGTGCCAGCAGCTTACTGGACAATTCCTACGAGCAGTACTTC
TRBD1	TRBJ1-1	-	TRBV5-6	CASSLVRDRFAEAFF	TGTGCCAGCAGCTTGGTGCGGGACAGGTTCGCTGAAGCTTTCTTT
TRBD1	TRBJ1-6	-	TRBV18	CASSPQGTGSSPLHF	TGTGCCAGCTCACCACAGGGGACAGGCAGTTCACCCCTCCACTTT
TRBD2	TRBJ2-1	-	TRBV5-4	CASSSGTSGYYNEQFF	TGTGCCAGCAGCTCCGGGACTAGCGGGTACTACAATGAGCAGTTCTTC
-	TRBJ2-1	-	TRBV6-6	CASSYRGPRNEQFF	TGTGCCAGCAGTTATCGCGGGCCGCGGAATGAGCAGTTCTTC
TRBD2	TRBJ2-1	-	TRBV11-3	CASSFGTSYNEQFF	TGTGCCAGCAGCTTTGGGACTAGCTACAATGAGCAGTTCTTC
-	TRBJ1-4	-	TRBV7-2	CASSTNKEKLFF	TGTGCCAGCAGCACTAATAAGGAAAAACTGTTTTTT
-	TRBJ1-1	-	TRBV19	CASKVREAAEAFF	TGTGCCAGTAAGGTGAGGGAGGCCGCTGAAGCTTTCTTT
TRBD2	TRBJ2-7	-	TRBV18	CASSPPKSSGGIYEQYF	TGTGCCAGCTCACCACCTAAATCTAGCGGGGGGATATACGAGCAGTACTTC
-	TRBJ1-5	-	TRBV28	CASRHTGYEQPQHF	TGTGCCAGCAGGCATACAGGGTATGAACAGCCCCAGCATTTT
TRBD2	TRBJ2-3	once	TRBV4-1	CASSLIAGTDTQYF	TGCGCCAGCAGCCTCATAGCGGGGACAGATACGCAGTATTTT
-	TRBJ2-5	-	TRBV6-5	CASSYSLGETQYF	TGTGCCAGCAGTTACTCCCTAGGAGAGACCCAGTACTTC
TRBD2	TRBJ2-3	-	TRBV10-1	CASSAKLAGDLDTQYF	TGCGCCAGCAGTGCCAAATTAGCGGGAGATCTGGATACGCAGTATTTT
-	TRBJ1-1	-	TRBV29-1	CSVGPGMGLGTEAFF	TGCAGCGTTGGTCCAGGGATGGGTTTGGGGACTGAAGCTTTCTTT